Listed below are T cell receptor beta chains from one sample, sequenced in a study of blood T cell repertoires in COVID-19. Using immunoSEQ multiplex PCR, the repertoire was profiled, and TCRdb retains in-frame clones only, with some absent. Of more than 65,000 clones listed, around 83% are singletons. The sequencing input was peripheral blood. These receptors all stem from a man in his fifties with acute or convalescent COVID-19. Each CDR3 is given without its conserved first and last residue. D genes are given only for firm matches. The size of a clone is reported for some rows only, either as once, few or many, or as a class for expanded clones.

.,TRBD2,TRBV29-1,TRBJ2-1,SGFSGSGYNEQF
.,.,TRBV10-3,TRBJ2-1,AIIGTPSYNEQF
.,TRBD2,TRBV11-2,TRBJ2-1,ASSSRTSGGASSYNEQF
.,.,TRBV10-3,TRBJ2-1,AISGGPSYNEQF
.,TRBD1,TRBV7-2,TRBJ2-7,ASSSYRGYEQY
.,TRBD2,TRBV29-1,TRBJ2-2,SVRLAGDTGELF
.,.,TRBV11-2,TRBJ1-4,ASSQGRGLEKLF
.,.,TRBV2,TRBJ1-1,ASSSLGGNTEAF
.,.,TRBV28,TRBJ1-1,ASSPDRFDTEAF
few,.,TRBV3-1/TRBV3-2,TRBJ2-4,ASSQDYGKNIQY
few,TRBD1,TRBV12-5,TRBJ1-5,ASAQGGFQPQH
.,TRBD1,TRBV7-9,TRBJ2-6,ASSLGGTVRGANVLT
.,.,TRBV4-1,TRBJ2-1,ASSQAPLQVGTLGEQF
.,.,TRBV28,TRBJ1-1,ASSFNSPEAF
.,.,TRBV5-1,TRBJ1-6,ASSLAGRSPLH
.,.,TRBV19,TRBJ1-1,ASSTSGRGESEAF
.,.,TRBV7-9,TRBJ2-3,ASSPRYGVTDTQY
.,TRBD1,TRBV30,TRBJ1-1,AWTLGLNRGTEAF
.,.,TRBV4-2,TRBJ2-6,ASSQDRGTLDTGANVLT
.,TRBD1,TRBV18,TRBJ1-1,ASSPGGTGRNTEAF
.,TRBD2,TRBV13,TRBJ2-1,ASSLRGASGYNEQF
.,.,TRBV19,TRBJ1-6,ASSTRSSYNSPLH
.,.,TRBV10-2,TRBJ1-4,ASSESKGQFATNEKLF
.,.,TRBV21-1,TRBJ2-7,ASSSPGQGDDEQY
.,TRBD2,TRBV7-9,TRBJ2-1,ASSLAGTSGGENNEQF
.,TRBD2,TRBV24-1,TRBJ2-2,ATSETGLAGDGELF
.,.,TRBV3-1/TRBV3-2,TRBJ2-1,ASSQDQISSYNEQF
.,TRBD1,TRBV19,TRBJ1-5,ASSIWQGASQPQH
.,.,TRBV27,TRBJ2-7,ASSGLGRTYEQY
.,TRBD1,TRBV30,TRBJ1-6,AGLQGDSSPLH
.,.,TRBV7-3,TRBJ2-1,ASSLTQLDEQF
.,TRBD2,TRBV7-6,TRBJ2-7,ASSYLLRGRREQY
.,TRBD2,TRBV7-9,TRBJ2-7,SREGDEQY
.,.,TRBV28,TRBJ2-7,ASREFGDRYEQY
.,.,TRBV7-9,TRBJ1-1,ASSLDPGVSTEAF
.,.,TRBV6-5,TRBJ1-1,ASSSGGNTEAF
once,.,TRBV10-2,TRBJ2-5,ASSQGGQETQY
.,.,TRBV2,TRBJ1-1,ASRRTGTPTNTEAF
.,TRBD1,TRBV23-1,TRBJ1-3,ASSQSKRTGGVGNTIY
.,.,TRBV5-1,TRBJ1-2,ASSPIDYGYT
.,TRBD2,TRBV11-2,TRBJ2-2,ASSRRIAGIEVF